These T cell receptor beta chains were read from a single sample in a study of human T cells and chemical hapten exposure. TCRdb redid the calling of the RACE reads with MiXCR, one entry per CDR3 protein. Of approximately 43,000 distinct CDR3 sequences in the sample, approximately 3.6% were seen once. Sequencing used whole blood, obtained in connection with sensitization to the hapten diphenylcyclopropenone (DPC). These receptors were obtained from a man aged 50 or older with alopecia areata. Some clones in this sample may be carry-over from other donors' samples. Both conserved end residues are part of each CDR3. The order of the fields is J gene, clone size, D gene, V gene, CDR3 DNA, CDR3 protein. D genes are given only for firm matches. Clone size appears in some rows only: once, few, many, or a class for an expanded clone.

J gene: TRBJ2-3; clone size: many; D gene: TRBD2; V gene: TRBV7-2; CDR3 DNA: TGTGCCAGCACCCACGCGGGGGGCACAGATACGCAGTATTTT; CDR3 protein: CASTHAGGTDTQYF
J gene: TRBJ2-3; clone size: many; D gene: NA; V gene: TRBV24-1; CDR3 DNA: TGTGCCACCGGAAGAGAGGCCACAGATACGCAGTATTTT; CDR3 protein: CATGREATDTQYF
J gene: TRBJ2-2; clone size: many; D gene: NA; V gene: TRBV28; CDR3 DNA: TGTGCCAGCAGTTTAGCAACAGGCGGGACCGGGGAGCTGTTTTTT; CDR3 protein: CASSLATGGTGELFF
J gene: TRBJ1-5; clone size: many; D gene: NA; V gene: TRBV12-3/TRBV12-4; CDR3 DNA: TGTGCCAGCAGTTGGGGTGATAGCAATCAGCCCCAGCATTTT; CDR3 protein: CASSWGDSNQPQHF
J gene: TRBJ2-3; clone size: many; D gene: TRBD2; V gene: TRBV5-5; CDR3 DNA: TGTGCCAGCAGCTTGTGGGCGGGAGGCACAGATACGCAGTATTTT; CDR3 protein: CASSLWAGGTDTQYF
J gene: TRBJ2-7; clone size: many; D gene: TRBD2; V gene: TRBV4-2; CDR3 DNA: TGTGCCAGCAGCCTCAACGGGGGGCCTAGCGGGAGGTCCCACGAGCAGTACTTC; CDR3 protein: CASSLNGGPSGRSHEQYF
J gene: TRBJ1-1; clone size: many; D gene: NA; V gene: TRBV6-2/TRBV6-3; CDR3 DNA: TGTGCCAGCAGTTACGGCCCCCCCAGAGCCGCTAATGAAGCTTTCTTT; CDR3 protein: CASSYGPPRAANEAFF
J gene: TRBJ2-3; clone size: many; D gene: NA; V gene: TRBV29-1; CDR3 DNA: TGCAGCGCCGAATCAGGGATGGGCCTGGGGACCACAGATACGCAGTATTTT; CDR3 protein: CSAESGMGLGTTDTQYF
J gene: TRBJ2-5; clone size: many; D gene: TRBD1; V gene: TRBV2; CDR3 DNA: TGTGCCAGCAGTGCGCAGGGGGCGAAAGAGACCCAGTACTTC; CDR3 protein: CASSAQGAKETQYF
J gene: TRBJ2-7; clone size: NA; D gene: TRBD2; V gene: TRBV25-1; CDR3 DNA: TGTGCCAGCAGAAGTATAGCGGGGGAGTACTCCTACGAGCAGTACTTC; CDR3 protein: CASRSIAGEYSYEQYF
J gene: TRBJ1-1; clone size: many; D gene: TRBD1; V gene: TRBV20-1; CDR3 DNA: TGCAGTCCTACAGGGGGCACTGAAGCTTTCTTT; CDR3 protein: CSPTGGTEAFF
J gene: TRBJ2-7; clone size: NA; D gene: TRBD2; V gene: TRBV6-1; CDR3 DNA: TGTGCCAGCCTGGGTAGCGGGAGCTCCTACGAGCAGTACTTC; CDR3 protein: CASLGSGSSYEQYF
J gene: TRBJ1-1; clone size: many; D gene: NA; V gene: TRBV10-3; CDR3 DNA: TGTGCCATCACTCCGACGGTGAACACTGAAGCTTTCTTT; CDR3 protein: CAITPTVNTEAFF
J gene: TRBJ2-2; clone size: many; D gene: NA; V gene: TRBV7-2; CDR3 DNA: TGTGCCAGCAGCTTAATGGGGGCTTACACCGGGGAGCTGTTTTTT; CDR3 protein: CASSLMGAYTGELFF
J gene: TRBJ1-1; clone size: few; D gene: NA; V gene: TRBV9; CDR3 DNA: TGTGCCAGCAGCCTTACTGACAGTCACACTGAAGCTTTCTTT; CDR3 protein: CASSLTDSHTEAFF
J gene: TRBJ2-7; clone size: NA; D gene: TRBD2; V gene: TRBV20-1; CDR3 DNA: TGCAGTGCTCCCGAGGGGGCTAGCGGGAGATTCGAGCAGTACTTC; CDR3 protein: CSAPEGASGRFEQYF
J gene: TRBJ2-3; clone size: few; D gene: TRBD2; V gene: TRBV10-3; CDR3 DNA: TGTGCCATCAGTGAGGAGACTAGCGGGATCCCAGATACGCAGTATTTT; CDR3 protein: CAISEETSGIPDTQYF
J gene: TRBJ2-7; clone size: many; D gene: NA; V gene: TRBV7-9; CDR3 DNA: TGTGCCAGCAGCTTAGCAAGCGGCGGGAACGTTGGGCAGTACTTC; CDR3 protein: CASSLASGGNVGQYF
J gene: TRBJ2-7; clone size: many; D gene: NA; V gene: TRBV7-2; CDR3 DNA: TGTGCCAGCAGCTTAGATGATACCTACGAGCAGTACTTC; CDR3 protein: CASSLDDTYEQYF
J gene: TRBJ1-1; clone size: few; D gene: NA; V gene: TRBV30; CDR3 DNA: TGTGCCTCCAATCGGCGGGGAACTTACACTGAAGCTTTCTTT; CDR3 protein: CASNRRGTYTEAFF
J gene: TRBJ2-7; clone size: many; D gene: TRBD2; V gene: TRBV28; CDR3 DNA: TGTGCCAGCAGTTCCCCTGCTAGCGGGAGTTACGAGCAGTACTTC; CDR3 protein: CASSSPASGSYEQYF
J gene: TRBJ1-2; clone size: NA; D gene: NA; V gene: TRBV16; CDR3 DNA: TGTGCCAGCAGCCAACGGACCGACTATGGCTACACCTTC; CDR3 protein: CASSQRTDYGYTF
J gene: TRBJ1-1; clone size: many; D gene: TRBD1; V gene: TRBV20-1; CDR3 DNA: TGCAGTGCTAGGGCCGAGCAAAGGACAGGGAGAAACACTGAAGCTTTCTTT; CDR3 protein: CSARAEQRTGRNTEAFF
J gene: TRBJ1-4; clone size: many; D gene: TRBD1; V gene: TRBV6-1; CDR3 DNA: TGTGCCAGCAGCTCCTCAGGGGGGTTTGAAAAACTGTTTTTT; CDR3 protein: CASSSSGGFEKLFF
J gene: TRBJ2-3; clone size: many; D gene: TRBD1; V gene: TRBV24-1; CDR3 DNA: TGTGCCACCAGTGAGGCACAGGGGGGAATCACAGATACGCAGTATTTT; CDR3 protein: CATSEAQGGITDTQYF
J gene: TRBJ1-5; clone size: many; D gene: NA; V gene: TRBV15; CDR3 DNA: TGTGCCACCAGCAGAGATGACGGTCAGCCCCAGCATTTT; CDR3 protein: CATSRDDGQPQHF
J gene: TRBJ2-3; clone size: many; D gene: TRBD2; V gene: TRBV6-5; CDR3 DNA: TGTGCCAGCAGTTACTCGTCTAGCGGGGGCACAGATACGCAGTATTTT; CDR3 protein: CASSYSSSGGTDTQYF
J gene: TRBJ2-5; clone size: few; D gene: NA; V gene: TRBV28; CDR3 DNA: TGTGCCAGCAGTTTGGCAAACCAAGAGACCCAGTACTTC; CDR3 protein: CASSLANQETQYF
J gene: TRBJ1-4; clone size: few; D gene: TRBD1; V gene: TRBV28; CDR3 DNA: TGTGCCAGCAGTACCGCGAGGGAGGGAAGGACAGGGAAACTGTTTTTT; CDR3 protein: CASSTAREGRTGKLFF
J gene: TRBJ2-3; clone size: many; D gene: TRBD2; V gene: TRBV12-3/TRBV12-4; CDR3 DNA: TGTGCCAGCAGTTTGGGGGGGAGGGATACGCAGTATTTT; CDR3 protein: CASSLGGRDTQYF
J gene: TRBJ2-1; clone size: many; D gene: TRBD2; V gene: TRBV7-7; CDR3 DNA: TGTGCCAGCAGCTCTGCCGGGACTAGCGGGAGCAATGAGCAGTTCTTC; CDR3 protein: CASSSAGTSGSNEQFF
J gene: TRBJ2-3; clone size: many; D gene: NA; V gene: TRBV20-1; CDR3 DNA: TGCAGTGCTAGCTCAAGCAGAGGGTCAGATACGCAGTATTTT; CDR3 protein: CSASSSRGSDTQYF
J gene: TRBJ2-7; clone size: many; D gene: NA; V gene: TRBV10-1; CDR3 DNA: TGCGCCAGCAGTGAGCCGGGCTCCTACGAGCAGTACTTC; CDR3 protein: CASSEPGSYEQYF
J gene: TRBJ2-3; clone size: many; D gene: NA; V gene: TRBV5-1; CDR3 DNA: TGCGCCAGCAGGACGGACAGTAGCACAGATACGCAGTATTTT; CDR3 protein: CASRTDSSTDTQYF
J gene: TRBJ2-1; clone size: many; D gene: TRBD2; V gene: TRBV20-1; CDR3 DNA: TGCAGTGCTAGGTTAGCGGGTTCTTCCTACAATGAGCAGTTCTTC; CDR3 protein: CSARLAGSSYNEQFF
J gene: TRBJ1-6; clone size: NA; D gene: NA; V gene: TRBV5-6; CDR3 DNA: TGTGCCAGCAGCTTGGAACCCAATTCACCCCTCCACTTT; CDR3 protein: CASSLEPNSPLHF
J gene: TRBJ1-2; clone size: many; D gene: TRBD1; V gene: TRBV5-4; CDR3 DNA: TGTGCCAGCAGCTTAAGCCAAAACAGGGGAACTGGCTACACCTTC; CDR3 protein: CASSLSQNRGTGYTF
J gene: TRBJ2-7; clone size: many; D gene: NA; V gene: TRBV3-1; CDR3 DNA: TGTGCCAGCAGCCAAGAAGGCCGGGAGAGGAATGAGCAGTACTTC; CDR3 protein: CASSQEGRERNEQYF
J gene: TRBJ2-7; clone size: many; D gene: TRBD1; V gene: TRBV9; CDR3 DNA: TGTGCCAGCAGCAAAGAGCCGGGACAGGGGGCCTGGAACGAGCAGTACTTC; CDR3 protein: CASSKEPGQGAWNEQYF
J gene: TRBJ2-7; clone size: NA; D gene: NA; V gene: TRBV7-6; CDR3 DNA: TGTGCCAGCAGCTTTTTCCTGTCCGAGCAGTACTTC; CDR3 protein: CASSFFLSEQYF
J gene: TRBJ1-2; clone size: few; D gene: TRBD1; V gene: TRBV29-1; CDR3 DNA: TGCAGCGTAGCTCAGACAGGGGGGAACGGCTACACCTTC; CDR3 protein: CSVAQTGGNGYTF
J gene: TRBJ2-3; clone size: many; D gene: TRBD2; V gene: TRBV15; CDR3 DNA: TGTGCCACCAGCAGACCCACCTCAGCGGGAGGGCGGGGTATCGCAGATACGCAGTATTTT; CDR3 protein: CATSRPTSAGGRGIADTQYF
J gene: TRBJ2-7; clone size: many; D gene: TRBD2; V gene: TRBV3-1; CDR3 DNA: TGTGCCAGCAGCCAACGCGGACTAGCGGCGGGGGAGCAGTACTTC; CDR3 protein: CASSQRGLAAGEQYF
J gene: TRBJ1-5; clone size: few; D gene: TRBD1; V gene: TRBV7-9; CDR3 DNA: TGTGCCAGCACCGGGACAGGGGATCAGCCCCAGCATTTT; CDR3 protein: CASTGTGDQPQHF
J gene: TRBJ1-2; clone size: NA; D gene: NA; V gene: TRBV20-1; CDR3 DNA: TGCAGTGCCAGAGATTTACGGGGGCGTGTGGATGGCTACACCTTC; CDR3 protein: CSARDLRGRVDGYTF
J gene: TRBJ2-2; clone size: many; D gene: NA; V gene: TRBV3-1; CDR3 DNA: TGTGCCAGCAGCCAAGGCAGCCTCAACACCGGGGAGCTGTTTTTT; CDR3 protein: CASSQGSLNTGELFF
J gene: TRBJ1-1; clone size: NA; D gene: NA; V gene: TRBV11-2; CDR3 DNA: TGTGCCAGCAGCTCCGCTATAGGGAACACTGAAGCTTTCTTT; CDR3 protein: CASSSAIGNTEAFF
J gene: TRBJ2-2; clone size: many; D gene: NA; V gene: TRBV6-4; CDR3 DNA: TGTGCCAGCAGTGGGGACAACACCGGGGAGCTGTTTTTT; CDR3 protein: CASSGDNTGELFF
J gene: TRBJ2-6; clone size: many; D gene: NA; V gene: TRBV10-3; CDR3 DNA: TGTGCCATCAGTGAGTCTATGTTCTCTGGGGCCAACGTCCTGACTTTC; CDR3 protein: CAISESMFSGANVLTF
J gene: TRBJ2-5; clone size: many; D gene: NA; V gene: TRBV12-3/TRBV12-4; CDR3 DNA: TGTGCCAGCAGTTTAGGTCACCAAGAGACCCAGTACTTC; CDR3 protein: CASSLGHQETQYF
J gene: TRBJ2-3; clone size: many; D gene: TRBD2; V gene: TRBV4-1; CDR3 DNA: TGCGCCAGCAGCCAAGAGGGGGGAGGGTCATATACGCAGTATTTT; CDR3 protein: CASSQEGGGSYTQYF
J gene: TRBJ1-4; clone size: many; D gene: NA; V gene: TRBV6-1; CDR3 DNA: TGTGCCAGCAGTGAACAGGGCGGTGAAAAACTGTTTTTT; CDR3 protein: CASSEQGGEKLFF
J gene: TRBJ2-1; clone size: many; D gene: TRBD2; V gene: TRBV10-2; CDR3 DNA: TGCGCCAGCAGTGCCCGACCCCCGGGACTAGCATACAATGAGCAGTTCTTC; CDR3 protein: CASSARPPGLAYNEQFF
J gene: TRBJ1-1; clone size: many; D gene: NA; V gene: TRBV6-2/TRBV6-3; CDR3 DNA: TGTGCCAGCAGTCCTCATACAGGGAAGGCTGAAGCTTTCTTT; CDR3 protein: CASSPHTGKAEAFF
J gene: TRBJ2-3; clone size: few; D gene: NA; V gene: TRBV11-2; CDR3 DNA: TGTGCCAGCAGCTTACGGGGACCAGATACGCAGTATTTT; CDR3 protein: CASSLRGPDTQYF